This T cell receptor beta chain is drawn from a study of blood T cell repertoires in COVID-19. Background on the study: The samples span acute and convalescent COVID-19 from the United States, Italy and Spain. Sources were T cells, B-cell-depleted T cells, or PBMCs; the material itself was cDNA or gDNA.

This clone was detected once. Original processing notes: The authors estimated nucleated cell counts from reference gene primer amplification. This table comes from immunoSEQ multiplex PCR, and its TCRdb copy is limited to in-frame clones, with some not included. The DNA was the basis for D and trimming; V, J and clone size are from that table. In the table there are more than 65,000 clones, around four fifths of which are singletons. The CDR3 runs to 15 residues. Per the germline V gene, CDR1 is LNHDA and CDR2 is SQIVND (reference sequence). V lost 3 bases and J lost 2; bases outside the gene matches: 3.

V and J are TRBV19 and TRBJ2-1, with TRBD2 matching 8 bases. Sequencing used peripheral blood. This TCR came from a man in his forties or fifties with active COVID-19. The CDR3: CASSMYGRAYNEQFF. CDR3 DNA sequence: TGTGCCAGTAGTATGTACGGGAGGGCCTACAATGAGCAGTTCTTC. Full variable domain (outside the CDR3, taken from reference TRBV19 and TRBJ2-1): DGGITQSPKYLFRKEGQNVTLSCEQNLNHDAMYWYRQDPGQGLRLIYYSQIVNDFQKGDIAEGYSVSREKKESFPLTVTSAQKNPTAFYLCASSMYGRAYNEQFFGPGTRLTVL.